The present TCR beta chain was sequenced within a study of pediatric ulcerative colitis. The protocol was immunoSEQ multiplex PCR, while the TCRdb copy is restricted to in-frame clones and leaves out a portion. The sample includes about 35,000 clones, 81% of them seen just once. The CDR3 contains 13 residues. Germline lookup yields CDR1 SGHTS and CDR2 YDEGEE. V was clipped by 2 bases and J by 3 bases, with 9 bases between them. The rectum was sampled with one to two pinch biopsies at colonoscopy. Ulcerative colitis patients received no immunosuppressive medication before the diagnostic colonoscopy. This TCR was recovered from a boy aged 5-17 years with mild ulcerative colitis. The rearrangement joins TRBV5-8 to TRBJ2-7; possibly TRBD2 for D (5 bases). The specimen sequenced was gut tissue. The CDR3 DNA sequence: TGTGCCAGCAGCTTTGAGGACTTCTACGAGCAGTACTTC. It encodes CASSFEDFYEQYF.